These 5 T cell receptor beta chains were sequenced from one sample in a study of shared clonotypes between healthy human individuals. The table came from immunoSEQ multiplex PCR; TCRdb's copy has only in-frame clones and leaves some out. The sample holds millions of clones, just under 95% seen once. Naive CD8 cells lacked CD45RO and underwent positive selection for CCR7, leaving out terminally differentiated effector memory CD45RA+ cells. Sequenced material: naive CD8+ T cells sorted from blood. These receptor sequences come from a man between 18 and 35 years old in good health.

The gene calls are TRBV2 and TRBJ1-1; weak D call: TRBD1 (5 bases). This CDR3 has 15 amino acids. With 0 bases removed from V and 4 bases from J, the gap between germline ends came to 12 bases. Germline assignment: CDR1 SNHLY and CDR2 FYNNEI. In DNA, the CDR3 is TGTGCCAGCAGTGAAGCGGGGGTATTGACCACTGAAGCTTTCTTT. It translates to CASSEAGVLTTEAFF. The full variable domain, in which reference TRBV2 and TRBJ1-1 provide the parts outside the CDR3, is EPEVTQTPSHQVTQMGQEVILRCVPISNHLYFYWYRQILGQKVEFLVSFYNNEISEKSEIFDDQFSVERPDGSNFTLKIRSTKLEDSAMYFCASSEAGVLTTEAFFGQGTRLTVV.

The gene calls are TRBV7-6 and TRBJ2-7; 9 nucleotides line up with TRBD2. Germline CDR1 is SGHVS and CDR2 is FNYEAQ. The CDR3 has 13 residues. After removal of 1 base from V and 6 bases from J, the junction contained 1 base not matched to a gene. Here the CDR3 reads CASSLVTSGEQYF. CDR3 DNA: TGTGCCAGCAGCTTAGTGACTAGCGGCGAGCAGTACTTC.

This clone was detected only once. The junction departs from germline at one end; a sequencing error may be responsible. The chain is built from TRBV27 and TRBJ2-4; 11 nucleotides match TRBD1. There are 14 residues in the CDR3. In germline, CDR1 is MNHEY, CDR2 SMNVEV (reference sequence). Here the CDR3 reads CASRSLGSDRGLTF. CDR3 DNA: TGTGCCAGCAGGAGTTTAGGGTCGGACAGGGGGCTCACCTTC.

To note about this clone: The sample has other DNA sequences that encode this CDR3 too. The CDR3 sequence is CASSSTGGAYEQYF. As DNA, the CDR3 is TGTGCCAGCAGTTCCACAGGGGGAGCCTACGAGCAGTACTTC. The J gene is TRBJ2-7, the V gene TRBV28, with 8 positions matching TRBD1. V lost 4 bases and J lost 2; bases outside the gene matches: 4. Germline values: CDR1 MDHEN, CDR2 SYDVKM. The CDR3 length is 14 residues.

Here the CDR3 DNA reads TGTGCCAGCAGCGTAGGAGGTACGCCAAATGAGCAGTTCTTC. Its translation: CASSVGGTPNEQFF. The chain carries TRBV9 and TRBJ2-1, with D hard to call. This CDR3 contains 14 residues. V lost 0 bases, J lost 7 bases, and 11 bases lay in between. Germline V CDR1 and CDR2: SGDLS, YYNGEE.